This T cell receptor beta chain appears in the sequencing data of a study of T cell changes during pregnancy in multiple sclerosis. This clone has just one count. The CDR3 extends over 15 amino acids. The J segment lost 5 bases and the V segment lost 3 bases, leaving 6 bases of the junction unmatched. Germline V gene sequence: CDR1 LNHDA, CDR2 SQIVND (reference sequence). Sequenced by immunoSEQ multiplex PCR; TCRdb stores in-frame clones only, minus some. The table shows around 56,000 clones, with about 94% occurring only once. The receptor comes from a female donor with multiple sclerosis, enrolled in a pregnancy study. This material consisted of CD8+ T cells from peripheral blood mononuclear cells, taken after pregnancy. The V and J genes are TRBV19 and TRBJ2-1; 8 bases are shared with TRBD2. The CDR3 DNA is TGTGCCAGTAGTATCAGAGCGGGAGCACACAATGAGCAGTTCTTC. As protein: CASSIRAGAHNEQFF. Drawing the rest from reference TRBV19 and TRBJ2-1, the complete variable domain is DGGITQSPKYLFRKEGQNVTLSCEQNLNHDAMYWYRQDPGQGLRLIYYSQIVNDFQKGDIAEGYSVSREKKESFPLTVTSAQKNPTAFYLCASSIRAGAHNEQFFGPGTRLTVL.